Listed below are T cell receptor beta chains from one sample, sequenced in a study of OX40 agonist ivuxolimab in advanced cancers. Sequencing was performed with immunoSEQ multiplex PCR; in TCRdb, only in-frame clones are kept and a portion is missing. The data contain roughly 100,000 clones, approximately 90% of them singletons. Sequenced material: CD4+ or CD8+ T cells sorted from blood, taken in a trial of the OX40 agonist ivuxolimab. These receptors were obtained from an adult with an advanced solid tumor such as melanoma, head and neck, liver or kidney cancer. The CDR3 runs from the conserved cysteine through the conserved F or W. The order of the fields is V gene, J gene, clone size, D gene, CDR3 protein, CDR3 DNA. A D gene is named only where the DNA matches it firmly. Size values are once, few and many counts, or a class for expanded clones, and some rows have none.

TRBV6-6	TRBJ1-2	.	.	CASSSTGSVPYGYTF	TGTGCCAGCAGTTCCACGGGGAGCGTTCCTTATGGCTACACCTTC
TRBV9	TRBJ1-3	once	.	CASTENGNTIYF	TGTGCCAGCACTGAAAATGGAAACACCATATATTTT
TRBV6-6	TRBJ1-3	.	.	CASRLNGRATIYF	TGTGCCAGCAGGCTGAACGGGCGGGCTACCATATATTTT
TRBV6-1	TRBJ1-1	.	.	CASSSQTENTEAFF	TGTGCCAGCAGTTCCCAGACAGAGAACACTGAAGCTTTCTTT
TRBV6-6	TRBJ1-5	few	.	CASSRGEGQPQHF	TGTGCCAGCAGTCGGGGTGAGGGGCAGCCCCAGCATTTT
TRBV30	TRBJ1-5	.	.	CAWSVEGGNQPQHF	TGTGCCTGGAGTGTAGAGGGCGGCAATCAGCCCCAGCATTTT
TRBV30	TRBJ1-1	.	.	CAWKGDTEAFF	TGTGCCTGGAAAGGGGACACTGAAGCTTTCTTT
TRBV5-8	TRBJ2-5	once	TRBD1	CASSSGQLETQYF	TGTGCCAGCAGCTCGGGACAGCTTGAGACCCAGTACTTC
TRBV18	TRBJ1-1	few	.	CASSSEQGYTEAFF	TGTGCCAGCTCATCAGAGCAGGGGTACACTGAAGCTTTCTTT
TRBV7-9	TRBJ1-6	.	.	CASSLVVNSPLHF	TGTGCCAGCAGCTTAGTGGTGAATTCACCCCTCCACTTT
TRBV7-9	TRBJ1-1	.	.	CASSPGQLVAEAFF	TGTGCCAGCAGCCCGGGCCAATTGGTGGCTGAAGCTTTCTTT
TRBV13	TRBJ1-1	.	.	CASSLGNTEAFF	TGTGCCAGCAGCTTAGGAAACACTGAAGCTTTCTTT